This T cell receptor (beta chain) was captured by sequencing in a study of blood T cell repertoires in COVID-19. Across the whole study: Acute and convalescent COVID-19 samples came from the United States, Italy and Spain. T cells, B-cell-depleted T cells, or PBMCs provided the cDNA or gDNA that served as material.

Only in-frame clones appear in the TCRdb table, and some are missing; sequencing was by immunoSEQ multiplex PCR. Among 40,000 to 45,000 clones listed, approximately 88% were seen once. CDR3 length equals 18 residues. With V trimmed by 9 bases and J by 0 bases, 18 bases remained unmatched. Germline V CDR1 and CDR2: ENHRY, SYGVKD. This receptor was identified in a man aged 50-60 years with active COVID-19. The V call is TRBV10-3, the J call TRBJ2-3; 7 bases fit TRBD1. The sequencing input was peripheral blood. Here the CDR3 DNA reads TGTGCCATTGGGTTTCAGGGGGTACCATCCTCTAGCACAGATACGCAGTATTTT. Translating it yields CAIGFQGVPSSSTDTQYF.